The 27 T cell receptor beta chains listed next were all sequenced from one sample in a study of T-cell memory formation after mild COVID-19. TCRdb called the 5' RACE reads again in MiXCR, with one record for every CDR3 protein. This sample has more than 250,000 distinct CDR3 sequences, with 15% to 20% found just once. Specimen: PBMCs or a T cell subset sorted from them (not recorded which). These receptors originate from a man younger than 30 who had mild COVID-19 (a few samples of this study predate the infection). Cell type and time point are not known.

This clonotype was counted only a few times. The rearrangement links TRBV2 to TRBJ1-5; tentatively, D is TRBD1 (6 bases). Trimming took 3 bases from V and 9 from J, leaving 12 bases between them. Germline V gene data show CDR1 as SNHLY and CDR2 as FYNNEI. The CDR3 covers 13 residues. The CDR3 nucleotides are TGTGCCAGCAGTGACAGGGGACCTTTGCCCCAGCATTTT. Amino acid sequence: CASSDRGPLPQHF.

The table lists this clonotype with many counts. The chain has TRBV6-4 and TRBJ2-3; D might be TRBD2 (5 bases). This CDR3 region has 14 residues. Germline CDR1 is MRHNA and CDR2 is SNTAGT. The V end lost 3 bases, the J end lost 0 bases, and 7 bases lay between the germline ends. CDR3 region: CASSERGSTDTQYF. The CDR3, as DNA: TGTGCCAGCAGTGAAAGAGGGAGCACAGATACGCAGTATTTT.

This sequence joins TRBV10-3 and TRBJ2-1; 7 bases fit TRBD1. Looked up from germline, CDR1 is ENHRY and CDR2 is SYGVKD. With V trimmed by 6 bases and J by 9 bases, 17 bases remained unmatched. There are 16 residues in the CDR3. CDR3 bases: TGTGCCATCAGCCCAACCCGCGACAGGGCTTTAGGTGAGCAGTTCTTC. As protein: CAISPTRDRALGEQFF.

This clonotype was recorded a few times. For the CDR3, the DNA is TGCAGTGCTGATAATGCCAGGGGGAAGGAGACCCAGTACTTC. As protein: CSADNARGKETQYF. The V call is TRBV20-1, the J call TRBJ2-5, with TRBD1 matching 7 bases. Per germline, CDR1 DFQATT and CDR2 SNEGSKA (reference sequence). The CDR3 runs to 14 residues. V gave up 5 bases and J gave up 5 bases; unmatched junction bases: 11.

Only a few counts were recorded for this clonotype. The chain is built from TRBV4-2 and TRBJ2-2, with D unresolved. Between the trimmed V and J ends, which lost 1 base and 1 base, there was a span of 4 bases. The CDR3 loop spans 14 amino acids. Germline assignment: CDR1 LGHNA and CDR2 YNFKEQ. CDR3 region: CASSQAENTGELFF. Here the CDR3 DNA reads TGTGCCAGCAGCCAAGCAGAGAACACCGGGGAGCTGTTTTTT.

The V gene is TRBV5-1, the J gene TRBJ2-3; 10 bases fit TRBD1. This CDR3 contains 15 residues. Trimming cost V 6 bases and J 4 bases; bases outside gene matches: 8. CDR1 SGHRS and CDR2 YFSETQ come from the germline V gene. The CDR3 sequence: CASTQDRGRSDTQYF. CDR3 nucleotide sequence: TGCGCCAGCACCCAAGACAGGGGGCGGTCAGATACGCAGTATTTT.

V usage is TRBV7-9 and J usage is TRBJ2-7; 10 bases align to TRBD1. Germline assignment: CDR1 SEHNR and CDR2 FQNEAQ (reference sequence). The CDR3 loop spans 17 amino acids. V was pared by 1 base and J by 2 bases, with 8 bases of the junction left unmatched. The CDR3 DNA sequence: TGTGCCAGCAGCTTAGGGTGGCGAGGGACAGGGGCCTACGAGCAGTACTTC. It translates to CASSLGWRGTGAYEQYF.

The rearrangement uses TRBV18 and TRBJ1-5; 9 positions agree with TRBD1. CDR3 length equals 15 residues. CDR1 is KGHSH and CDR2 is LQKENI in the germline V gene. Trimming removed 4 bases from V and 4 bases from J; junction bases left unmatched: 5. The CDR3 sequence: CASSQGTGRNQPQHF. DNA for the CDR3: TGTGCCAGCTCACAGGGGACAGGGCGTAATCAGCCCCAGCATTTT.

This chain connects TRBV10-2 to TRBJ2-3; perhaps D is TRBD1 or TRBD2 (5 bases each). The V end was cut by 0 bases, the J end by 9 bases, with 10 bases between. From germline, CDR1 is WSHSY and CDR2 SAAADI. The CDR3 covers 13 residues. The CDR3 coding sequence is TGCGCCAGCAGTGAGTCGGGGGTGGGAACGCAGTATTTT. Protein: CASSESGVGTQYF.

This clonotype was counted only a few times. One end of the junction is discordant with germline, which a read error may explain. V gene TRBV28 combines with J gene TRBJ2-1; D remains unclear. CDR3 length equals 13 residues. Germline assignment: CDR1 MDHEN and CDR2 SYDVKM. CDR3 in amino acids: CASSLYGRGEQSF. CDR3 bases: TGTGCCAGCAGTTTATACGGTCGTGGTGAGCAGTCCTTC.

This clonotype was counted between two and nine times. The chain couples TRBV7-7 to TRBJ1-1; D call uncertain. V lost 5 bases and J 5 bases, leaving 12 bases between the germline ends. The CDR3 is made up of 13 amino acids. Germline CDR1 reads SSHAT; CDR2 reads FNYEAQ (reference sequence). The DNA for the CDR3 is TGTGCCAGCAGCCCCGATTTGGGGACTGAAGCTTTCTTT. Amino acid sequence: CASSPDLGTEAFF.

The chain links TRBV4-3 to TRBJ2-3; possibly TRBD2 for D (6 bases). Trimming took off 4 bases at V and 8 bases at J, with 22 bases between the two ends. The CDR3 covers 16 residues. CDR1 and CDR2 from the germline V gene are LGHNA and YSLEER. Written as DNA, the CDR3 is TGCGCCAGCAGCCGGCGTCCGGGAGAAGCACTCCCTACGCAGTATTTT. Protein product: CASSRRPGEALPTQYF.

There are a few counts of this clonotype. The chain employs TRBV12-3 or TRBV12-4 and TRBJ2-7, with D unclear. The V end lost 0 bases, the J end lost 2 bases, and 5 bases lay between the germline ends. The CDR3 loop spans 13 amino acids. CDR3 DNA: TGTGCCAGCAGTTTAGCGCAGACCTACGAGCAGTACGTC. Translating gives CASSLAQTYEQYV.

This clonotype was detected a few times. This chain uses TRBV7-6 with TRBJ1-1; D gene uncertain. Germline V gene lookup returns CDR1 SGHVS and CDR2 FNYEAQ. Trimming stripped 5 bases from V and 1 base from J, with 8 bases between. The CDR3 spans 13 residues. The CDR3 DNA reads as TGTGCCAGCAGCCGAACAGAGAACACTGAAGCTTTCTTT. Amino acid sequence: CASSRTENTEAFF.

This clonotype has more than one count but fewer than ten. The DNA for the CDR3 is TGCAGCGTTGACGGAGTACGCGGGACGCCCGACGGAGAGACCCAGTACTTC. Protein product: CSVDGVRGTPDGETQYF. V gene TRBV29-1 combines with J gene TRBJ2-5; D possibly corresponds to TRBD2 (6 bases). The germline CDR1 and CDR2 sequences are SQVTM and ANQGSEA. V was cut by 3 bases and J by 4 bases, with 24 bases left in between. The CDR3 is made up of 17 amino acids.

The chain couples TRBV20-1 to TRBJ2-7, with D possibly TRBD2 on 6 matching bases. The CDR3 is 14 amino acids. Germline V CDR1 and CDR2: DFQATT, SNEGSKA (reference sequence). V was clipped by 0 bases and J by 3 bases, with 12 bases between them. The CDR3, as DNA: TGCAGTGCTAGAGATGGAGACGGGAGCTACGAGCAGTACGTC. Protein sequence: CSARDGDGSYEQYV.

This clonotype occurred a few times. The CDR3 nucleotides are TGCAGCGTAGCCCCTGTGATGGGGGCTGAAGCTTTCTTT. Translation gives CSVAPVMGAEAFF. This sequence joins TRBV29-1 and TRBJ1-1; TRBD1 is a possible D gene (5 bases). V was pared by 6 bases and J by 6 bases, with 17 bases between. CDR3 length equals 13 residues. Germline values: CDR1 SQVTM, CDR2 ANQGSEA.

V is TRBV10-2 and J is TRBJ2-3, with D perhaps being TRBD1 or TRBD2 (5 bases each). The V gene's germline CDR1 is WSHSY and CDR2 SAAADI. Trimming pared 4 bases from V and 2 bases from J, leaving 13 bases between. The CDR3 totals 15 residues. The CDR3 is CASSAGTAVTDTQYF. CDR3 bases: TGCGCCAGCAGTGCGGGGACCGCGGTCACAGATACGCAGTATTTT.

This clonotype was observed a handful of times. As DNA, the CDR3 is TGCAGTGCTCCCGCACCGGGACGCTATGGCTACACCTTC. Translated: CSAPAPGRYGYTF. This chain connects TRBV20-1 to TRBJ1-2; D is perhaps TRBD1 (5 bases). Per germline, CDR1 DFQATT and CDR2 SNEGSKA (reference sequence). V was cut by 5 bases and J by 4 bases, with 14 bases left in between. This CDR3 contains 13 residues.

This chain joins TRBV6-2 or TRBV6-3 and TRBJ2-4; D is perhaps TRBD1 (6 bases). Trimming stripped 5 bases from V and 15 bases from J, with 23 bases between. The CDR3 consists of 14 residues. CDR1 is MNHEY, CDR2 SVGEGT, per germline. CDR3 region: CASSDAAPPRGGYF. Here the CDR3 DNA reads TGTGCCAGCAGTGACGCGGCCCCCCCTCGAGGGGGGTACTTC.

This chain connects TRBV19 to TRBJ1-5; D remains unclear. The germline gives CDR1 LNHDA, CDR2 SQIVND (reference sequence). Between the trimmed V and J ends, which lost 0 bases and 7 bases, there was a span of 16 bases. The CDR3 runs to 16 residues. The CDR3 DNA sequence: TGTGCCAGTAGTATAGACCCCTCCGGCAGGTGGCAGCCCCAGCATTTT. Translated, it gives CASSIDPSGRWQPQHF.

The gene calls are TRBV6-5 and TRBJ1-5; no clear D gene. The germline V gene has CDR1 MNHEY and CDR2 SVGAGI. The CDR3 sequence is 14 residues long. The ends were cut back, 2 bases at V and 4 bases at J, with 9 bases in the middle. This CDR3 reads CASSYGGVNQPQHF. The CDR3 region has the DNA TGTGCCAGCAGTTACGGAGGAGTTAATCAGCCCCAGCATTTT.

Many counts were recorded for this clonotype. This chain uses TRBV5-1 with TRBJ1-2; TRBD1 agrees at 10 bases. Trimming at V came to 2 bases and at J to 6 bases, leaving 7 bases not matched to a gene. CDR3 size: 15 residues. Germline CDR1 and CDR2: SGHRS and YFSETQ. The chain's CDR3 is CASSFGQGERDGYTF. The CDR3 DNA reads as TGCGCCAGCAGCTTCGGACAGGGGGAAAGGGATGGCTACACCTTC.

This clonotype was seen a few times. The chain uses TRBV10-3 and TRBJ1-2; D may be TRBD1 (5 bases). Trimming cost V 3 bases and J 6 bases, with 14 bases left between them. This CDR3 has 14 residues. Germline V gene lookup returns CDR1 ENHRY and CDR2 SYGVKD. CDR3 nucleotide sequence: TGTGCCATCAGTGACCAGATAGGGACTAATGGCTACACCTTC. This gives the protein CAISDQIGTNGYTF.

The chain couples TRBV7-9 to TRBJ1-6, with D perhaps matching TRBD1 (5 bases). The germline V gene has CDR1 SEHNR and CDR2 FQNEAQ (reference sequence). The V end lost 5 bases, the J end lost 7 bases, and 12 bases lay between the germline ends. CDR3 size: 14 residues. CDR3 protein: CASSSTGGNSPLHF. As DNA, the CDR3 is TGTGCCAGCAGCAGCACGGGGGGAAATTCACCCCTCCACTTT.

The chain employs TRBV5-1 and TRBJ1-1; D not certain. Per the germline V gene, CDR1 is SGHRS and CDR2 is YFSETQ. V was trimmed by 0 bases and J by 4 bases, leaving 13 bases between them. This CDR3 has 15 amino acids. CDR3 DNA: TGCGCCAGCAGCTTGGTTCAGCGCTCAAGCACTGAAGCTTTCTTT. It is translated as CASSLVQRSSTEAFF.

This clonotype turned up a few times. The chain uses TRBV20-1 and TRBJ2-7; possibly TRBD1 for D (6 bases). The V gene's germline CDR1 is DFQATT and CDR2 SNEGSKA (reference sequence). V lost 6 bases to trimming and J lost 4 bases, with 10 bases between them. The CDR3 spans 11 residues. The DNA of the CDR3 is TGCAGTGCAGCGGACAGTTACGAGCAGTACGTC. Translating gives CSAADSYEQYV.